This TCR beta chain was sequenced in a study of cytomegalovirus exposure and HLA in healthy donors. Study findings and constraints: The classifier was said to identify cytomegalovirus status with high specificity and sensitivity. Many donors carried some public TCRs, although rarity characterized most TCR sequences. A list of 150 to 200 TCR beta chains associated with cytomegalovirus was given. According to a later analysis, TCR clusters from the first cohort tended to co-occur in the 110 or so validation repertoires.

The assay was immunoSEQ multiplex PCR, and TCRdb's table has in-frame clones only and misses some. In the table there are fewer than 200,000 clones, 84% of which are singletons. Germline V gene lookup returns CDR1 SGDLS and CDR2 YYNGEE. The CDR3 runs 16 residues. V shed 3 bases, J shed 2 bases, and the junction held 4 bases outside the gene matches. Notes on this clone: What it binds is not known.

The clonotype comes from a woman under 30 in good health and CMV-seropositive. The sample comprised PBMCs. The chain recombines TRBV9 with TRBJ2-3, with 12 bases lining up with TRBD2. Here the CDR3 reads CASSARLAGVTDTQYF. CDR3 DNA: TGTGCCAGCAGCGCCAGACTAGCGGGGGTCACAGATACGCAGTATTTT.